This entry is about one TCR beta chain. Germline lookup yields CDR1 MDHEN and CDR2 SYDVKM. The CDR3 extends over 15 amino acids. V lost 6 bases, J lost 5 bases, and 8 bases stayed unmatched. The data are from a study of blood T cells in healthy people across ages. A J-beta primer mix and a sample-barcoded 5' primer were used in a second PCR of roughly 7 to 12 cycles. The study obtained at least 3 million CDR3-containing paired-end reads from every sample. One entry per CDR3 protein results from TCRdb running MiXCR on the 5' RACE reads. This sample has 580,000 or so distinct CDR3 sequences, with around half found just once.

The chain links TRBV28 to TRBJ2-2; 8 bases are a match to TRBD2. This TCR came from a man older than 75 in good health. Material for sequencing was blood. The CDR3 sequence is CASSSGTRRTGELFF. The CDR3 region has the DNA TGTGCCAGCAGCTCCGGGACTAGAAGAACCGGGGAGCTGTTTTTT.